Described below is a single TCR beta chain sequence and its context. What it recognizes is unknown. Germline loops: CDR1 PRHDT, CDR2 FYEKMQ (reference sequence). The CDR3 runs 13 residues. V lost 6 bases, J lost 6 bases, and 3 bases stayed unmatched. These data originate in a study of cytomegalovirus exposure and HLA in healthy donors. Whole-study results and caveats: Per a prior analysis, the majority of TCR beta V segments were productive roughly 90% or roughly 30% of the time. The Asian-associated ancestry cluster reportedly had fewer N-insertions than the approximately 670-donor mean in a later analysis. Accounts indicate the classifier identified cytomegalovirus status with strong specificity and sensitivity.

The PCR contained 60 Vbeta and 13 Jbeta primers. Per the original methods: Later, tens of millions of unique TCR beta chains were counted in an analysis, and approximately 9.9 million of them were shared. Data came from immunoSEQ multiplex PCR; TCRdb stores just in-frame clones and leaves some out. The V and J calls and clone size were taken over from that table, and D and trimming were inferred from the DNA. In the table there are some 160,000 clones, roughly 82% of which are singletons. The sequenced sample was PBMCs. This receptor was obtained from a male donor in good health and CMV-seronegative. The rearrangement uses TRBV13 and TRBJ2-1, with 9 bases matching TRBD1. The CDR3 region has the DNA TGTGCCAGCAGTAGGGACAGGGTCAATGAGCAGTTCTTC. It yields the protein CASSRDRVNEQFF.